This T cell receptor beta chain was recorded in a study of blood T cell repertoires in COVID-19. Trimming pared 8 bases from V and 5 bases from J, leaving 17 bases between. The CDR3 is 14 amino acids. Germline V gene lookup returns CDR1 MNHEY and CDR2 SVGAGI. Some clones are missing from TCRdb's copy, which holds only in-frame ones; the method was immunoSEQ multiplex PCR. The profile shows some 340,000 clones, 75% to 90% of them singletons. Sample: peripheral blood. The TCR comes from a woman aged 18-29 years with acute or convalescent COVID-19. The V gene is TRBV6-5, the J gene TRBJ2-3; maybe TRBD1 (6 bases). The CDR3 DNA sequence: TGTGCCAGCGGACGGGCAGGGGAAAGAGATACGCAGTATTTT. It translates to CASGRAGERDTQYF.